This T cell receptor beta chain came from a study of cytomegalovirus exposure and HLA in healthy donors. Study-level background: HLA-typed donors were the source of about 85 million unique TCRs held in an early data release.

The PCR ran on 60 Vbeta and 13 Jbeta primers. Clones were read by immunoSEQ multiplex PCR, and TCRdb kept only the in-frame ones, dropping some. The sample lists about 65,000 clones, approximately 78% occurring once. The ends lost 7 bases at V and 5 bases at J; junction bases unmatched: 3. Germline V gene lookup returns CDR1 MNHNY and CDR2 SVGAGI (reference sequence). The CDR3 length is 14 residues. At sampling all donors were nominally healthy, likely with unrecorded immune exposures. Sequenced sample: PBMCs. This chain links TRBV6-6 with TRBJ2-2; 11 positions match TRBD2. The clonotype was recovered from a girl between 5 and 17 years old in good health and CMV-seropositive. The CDR3 region is CASILAGDTGELFF. In DNA, the CDR3 is TGTGCCAGCATACTAGCGGGGGATACCGGGGAGCTGTTTTTT.